This T cell receptor (beta chain) was sequenced during a study of OX40 agonist ivuxolimab in advanced cancers. To note about this clone: What it binds is unknown.

This CDR3 region has 14 residues. Germline CDR1 and CDR2: SGHDN and FVKESK. V was trimmed by 0 bases and J by 4 bases, leaving 9 bases between them. Clones were read by immunoSEQ multiplex PCR, and TCRdb kept only the in-frame ones, dropping some. The data contain 50,000 to 60,000 clones, about four fifths of them singletons. Study outcomes and limitations: Clonal expansion from baseline to week 6 occurred in both CD4+ and CD8+ T cells.

This sample comprised CD4+ or CD8+ T cells sorted from blood, obtained in a trial of the OX40 agonist ivuxolimab. This TCR was recovered from an adult with an advanced solid tumor such as melanoma, head and neck, liver or kidney cancer. V is TRBV14 and J is TRBJ1-2, with a tentative D call TRBD1 (6 bases). Here the CDR3 reads CASSQEGGFYGYTF. In nucleotides, the CDR3 is TGTGCCAGCAGCCAAGAAGGGGGTTTCTATGGCTACACCTTC.